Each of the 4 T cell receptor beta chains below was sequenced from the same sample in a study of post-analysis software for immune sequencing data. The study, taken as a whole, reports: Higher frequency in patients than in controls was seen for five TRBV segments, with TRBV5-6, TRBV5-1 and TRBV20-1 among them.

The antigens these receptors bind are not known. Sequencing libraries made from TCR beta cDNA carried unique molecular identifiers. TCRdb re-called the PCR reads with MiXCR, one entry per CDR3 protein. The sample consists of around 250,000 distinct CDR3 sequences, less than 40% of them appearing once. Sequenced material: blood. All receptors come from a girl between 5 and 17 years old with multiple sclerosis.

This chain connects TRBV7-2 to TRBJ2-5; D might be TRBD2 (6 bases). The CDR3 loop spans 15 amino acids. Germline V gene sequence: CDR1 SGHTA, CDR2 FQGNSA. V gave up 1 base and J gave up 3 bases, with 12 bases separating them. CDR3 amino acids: CASSLVMGRKETQYF. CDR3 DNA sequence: TGTGCCAGCAGCTTAGTGATGGGGAGGAAAGAGACCCAGTACTTC.

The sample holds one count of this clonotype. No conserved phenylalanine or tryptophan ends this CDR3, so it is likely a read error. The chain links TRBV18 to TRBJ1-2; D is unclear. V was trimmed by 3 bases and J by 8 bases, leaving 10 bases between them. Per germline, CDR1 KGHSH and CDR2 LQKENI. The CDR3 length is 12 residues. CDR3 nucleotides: TGTGCCAGCTCACCTGGCCGGGAGGGCTACACCTGC. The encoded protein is CASSPGREGYTC.

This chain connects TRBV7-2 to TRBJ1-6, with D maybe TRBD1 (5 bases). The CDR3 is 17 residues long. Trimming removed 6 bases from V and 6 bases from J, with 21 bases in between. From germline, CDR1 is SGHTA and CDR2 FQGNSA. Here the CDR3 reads CASRPRGKGIGNSPLHF. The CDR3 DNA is TGTGCCAGCAGGCCACGCGGAAAGGGGATCGGTAATTCACCCCTCCACTTT.

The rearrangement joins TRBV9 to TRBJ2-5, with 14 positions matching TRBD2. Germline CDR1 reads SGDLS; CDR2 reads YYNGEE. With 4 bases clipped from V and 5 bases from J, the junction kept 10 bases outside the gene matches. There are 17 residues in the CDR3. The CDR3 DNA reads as TGTGCCAGCAGCCTCTATTCGGGACTAGCGGGAGCGGAGACCCAGTACTTC. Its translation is CASSLYSGLAGAETQYF. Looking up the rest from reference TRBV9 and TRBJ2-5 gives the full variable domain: DSGVTQTPKHLITATGQRVTLRCSPRSGDLSVYWYQQSLDQGLQFLIQYYNGEERAKGNILERFSAQQFPDLHSELNLSSLELGDSALYFCASSLYSGLAGAETQYFGPGTRLLVL.